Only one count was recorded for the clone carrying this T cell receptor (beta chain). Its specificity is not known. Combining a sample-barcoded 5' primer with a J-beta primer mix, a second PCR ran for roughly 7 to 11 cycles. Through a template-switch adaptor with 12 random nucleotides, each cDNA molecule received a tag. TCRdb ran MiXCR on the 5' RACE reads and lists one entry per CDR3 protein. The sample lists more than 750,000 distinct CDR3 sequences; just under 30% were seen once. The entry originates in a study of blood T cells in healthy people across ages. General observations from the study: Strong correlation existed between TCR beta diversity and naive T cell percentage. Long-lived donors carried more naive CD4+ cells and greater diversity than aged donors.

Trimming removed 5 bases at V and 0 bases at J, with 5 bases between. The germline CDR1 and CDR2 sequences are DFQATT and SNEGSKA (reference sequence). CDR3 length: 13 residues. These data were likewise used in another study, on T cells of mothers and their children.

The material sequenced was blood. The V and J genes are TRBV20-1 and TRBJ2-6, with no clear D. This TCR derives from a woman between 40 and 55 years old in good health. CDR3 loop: CSAPRSGANVLTF. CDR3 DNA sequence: TGCAGTGCTCCCCGCTCTGGGGCCAACGTCCTGACTTTC.